This T cell receptor beta chain was recovered during a study of human T cells and chemical hapten exposure. Overall study: The patient population, which was mostly female, had alopecia areata, totalis or universalis. Overall study results and limits: Expanded TCRs made up significantly more big CDR3 similarity clusters than controls did. Sensitizing to DPC left TCRs with a frequency above 1 in 1000 unaltered.

Deletions cut 1 base from V and 4 bases from J, with 11 bases between. The CDR3 consists of 14 residues. From germline, CDR1 is SGHRS and CDR2 YFSETQ. TCRdb processed the RACE reads anew with MiXCR; each CDR3 protein has one entry. In the table there are approximately 120,000 distinct CDR3 sequences, roughly 10% of which are singletons. Noted time point: patch test 2, 6 weeks after DPC sensitization. Treatment described: therapeutic diphenylcyclopropenone sensitization with weekly scalp DPC. Non-pregnant alopecia patients aged 18 to 70, suitable for DPC therapy. This clonotype occurred many times. What it binds is unknown.

Sequencing was performed on whole blood, taken in connection with sensitization to the hapten diphenylcyclopropenone (DPC). V usage is TRBV5-1 and J usage is TRBJ1-1, with a weak D call TRBD1 (5 bases). The receptor's source is a woman aged 40 to 50 with alopecia areata. Some clones in this sample may be carry-over from other donors' samples. CDR3 amino acids: CASSLYGASTEAFF. As DNA, the CDR3 is TGCGCCAGCAGCTTGTATGGGGCTAGCACTGAAGCTTTCTTT. Together with reference TRBV5-1 and TRBJ1-1, the CDR3 gives the full variable domain: KAGVTQTPRYLIKTRGQQVTLSCSPISGHRSVSWYQQTPGQGLQFLFEYFSETQRNKGNFPGRFSGRQFSNSRSEMNVSTLELGDSALYLCASSLYGASTEAFFGQGTRLTVV.